This T cell receptor (beta chain) was observed in a study of CD8 T cells in Susac syndrome. General study findings and limits: The study's TCR sequencing and HLA analysis covered a relatively small number of individuals, and the study acknowledged this.

Details on this clonotype: Its antigen is unidentified.

RNA in amounts of roughly 0.5 to 1 ug was reverse transcribed with random hexamers. An immunoSEQ multiplex PCR amplified TCR beta CDR3 over 54 Vbeta and 13 Jbeta. From the immunoSEQ multiplex PCR reads, TCRdb called clonotypes with MiXCR, one entry per CDR3 protein. The data hold 65,000 to 80,000 distinct CDR3 sequences, with roughly 91% observed a single time. Germline values: CDR1 ENHRY, CDR2 SYGVKD. This CDR3 is built from 14 residues. The ends lost 9 bases at V and 5 bases at J; junction bases unmatched: 7. The receptor comes from a human donor with multiple sclerosis. The sequenced sample was CD8+ T cells from PBMCs. The J gene is TRBJ2-2, the V gene TRBV10-3; TRBD2 matches at 9 bases. The CDR3 sequence: CAIGSGGPTGELFF. The CDR3 nucleotides are TGTGCCATAGGTAGCGGGGGTCCGACCGGGGAGCTGTTTTTT.